What follows describes a single T cell receptor beta chain. A junction boundary mismatches the germline segment, possibly from a read error. This sample is drawn from a study of shared clonotypes between healthy human individuals. About the research overall: Plates per donor: three CD4 naive, three CD4 memory, two CD8 naive, one CD8 memory.

The CDR3 length is 15 residues. The germline CDR1 and CDR2 sequences are SGHTS and YDEGEE. Method: immunoSEQ multiplex PCR; TCRdb's copy keeps in-frame clones and lacks some. In the table there are about 2.1 million clones, about 93% of which are singletons. CD45RO-negative, CCR7-positively selected cells formed the naive CD8 fraction, excluding terminally differentiated effector memory CD45RA+ cells. Adult donors, all healthy and HIV-negative, had no recent acute infections or vaccinations. This receptor was identified in a man aged 18 to 35 in good health. Some clones in this sample may be carry-over from other donors' samples. Source material: naive CD8+ T cells from PBMCs. The chain couples TRBV5-8 to TRBJ2-2; D perhaps matches TRBD1 (6 bases). This chain's CDR3 is CASSLEQGNAGELFF. Written as DNA, the CDR3 is TGTGCCAGCAGCTTGGAGCAGGGGAACGCCGGGGAGCTGTTTTTT. Based on the CDR3 plus reference TRBV5-8 and TRBJ2-2, the full variable domain is EAGVTQSPTHLIKTRGQQATLRCSPISGHTSVYWYQQALGLGLQFLLWYDEGEERNRGNFPPRFSGRQFPNYSSELNVNALELEDSALYLCASSLEQGNAGELFFGEGSRLTVL.